The rows below give T cell receptor beta chains drawn from one sample of a study of CXCR3-negative and CXCR3-positive naive CD8 T cells. TCRdb reanalyzed the 5' RACE reads and collapses them to one entry per CDR3 protein, without DNA. The sample table sets out roughly 110,000 distinct CDR3 sequences. What was sequenced was naive CXCR3+ CD8+ T cells from blood. Receptors were obtained from a human donor in good health. Some clones in this sample may be carry-over from other donors' samples. The CDR3 runs from the conserved cysteine through the conserved F or W. The order of the fields is J gene, V gene, CDR3 length, CDR3 protein.

>TRBJ1-1|TRBV5-6|15
CASSLGPYRETEAFF
>TRBJ2-7|TRBV4-3|15
CASSQDLGLTYEQYF
>TRBJ2-5|TRBV10-2|14
CASSDLTYQETQYF
>TRBJ2-1|TRBV6-2/TRBV6-3|13
CASSSDGGNEQFF
>TRBJ2-3|TRBV7-2|16
CASSLDWDRSTDTQYF
>TRBJ2-7|TRBV5-1|14
CASSLGTGIYEQYF
>TRBJ2-7|TRBV29-1|17
CSVDPFGRQGRRYEQYF
>TRBJ1-1|TRBV5-6|16
CASSGPQGAIGTEAFF
>TRBJ1-2|TRBV12-3/TRBV12-4|15
CASSLAPGHNYGYTF
>TRBJ2-7|TRBV5-1|13
CASSRTGTNEQYF
>TRBJ1-1|TRBV5-5|14
CASSLGDGNTEAFF
>TRBJ2-1|TRBV2|15
CASSEGQWGYNEQFF
>TRBJ2-7|TRBV19|17
CASSTYTATGNVYEQYF
>TRBJ2-5|TRBV9|15
CASSASGADQETQYF
>TRBJ2-7|TRBV5-1|14
CASSSAGGSYEQYF
>TRBJ1-2|TRBV28|14
CASSLPLGSYGYTF
>TRBJ1-5|TRBV12-3/TRBV12-4|15
CASRRQGHSNQPQHF
>TRBJ2-3|TRBV27|14
CASSQAEPTDTQYF
>TRBJ2-6|TRBV12-3/TRBV12-4|16
CASSLAWTRGANVLTF
>TRBJ1-1|TRBV29-1|16
CSVGGGMGQPNTEAFF
>TRBJ2-2|TRBV27|11
CASRATGELFF
>TRBJ1-2|TRBV7-2|14
CASSLVLPDYGYTF
>TRBJ1-3|TRBV28|14
CASRPTGYGNTIYF
>TRBJ2-6|TRBV4-1|15
CASSQTVSGANVLTF
>TRBJ2-3|TRBV7-9|16
CASSFSRRSSTDTQYF
>TRBJ2-7|TRBV20-1|14
CSARERTGLYEQYF
>TRBJ2-1|TRBV29-1|16
CSVEVPPGQGYNEQFF
>TRBJ2-5|TRBV29-1|14
CSVHSGGPPETQYF
>TRBJ2-1|TRBV28|17
CASSPVDRDASYNEQFF
>TRBJ2-1|TRBV11-1|19
CASSPGGKGLAGAYNEQFF
>TRBJ2-7|TRBV7-9|15
CASSLAAGGFYEQYF
>TRBJ1-5|TRBV29-1|14
CSARQGGSNQPQHF
>TRBJ1-5|TRBV28|15
CASSLWDSSNQPQHF
>TRBJ2-7|TRBV7-9|16
CASSLPNERGPYEQYF
>TRBJ1-1|TRBV15|16
CATSRVPRDRDTEAFF
>TRBJ1-1|TRBV14|13
CASSQGRYTEAFF
>TRBJ2-7|TRBV29-1|12
CSDSTVPREQYF
>TRBJ2-7|TRBV7-3|13
CASSTDYSYEQYF
>TRBJ2-1|TRBV6-6|13
CASSYSWEAEQFF
>TRBJ1-4|TRBV27|15
CASSLGGGAGEKLFF
>TRBJ2-1|TRBV6-5|13
CASSYSQGTEQFF
>TRBJ1-1|TRBV18|14
CASSPQGADREAFF
>TRBJ2-3|TRBV29-1|16
CSVVLSGTAGWDTQYF
>TRBJ2-2|TRBV12-3/TRBV12-4|15
CASSLNGANTGELFF
>TRBJ2-7|TRBV7-9|16
CASSLARGLSSYEQYF
>TRBJ1-2|TRBV10-3|16
CAISRQTLDLNYGYTF
>TRBJ1-1|TRBV30|14
CAWSVGTGDAEAFF
>TRBJ1-2|TRBV6-5|15
CASSYDGQGMRGYTF
>TRBJ2-1|TRBV4-3|17
CASSYTPLIQGENEQFF
>TRBJ1-2|TRBV29-1|12
CSAVGTDYGYTF
>TRBJ1-1|TRBV6-5|14
CASSQSSWYTEAFF
>TRBJ2-1|TRBV27|17
CASSLLAGGFSYNEQFF
>TRBJ2-1|TRBV23-1|12
CASRLPRNEQFF